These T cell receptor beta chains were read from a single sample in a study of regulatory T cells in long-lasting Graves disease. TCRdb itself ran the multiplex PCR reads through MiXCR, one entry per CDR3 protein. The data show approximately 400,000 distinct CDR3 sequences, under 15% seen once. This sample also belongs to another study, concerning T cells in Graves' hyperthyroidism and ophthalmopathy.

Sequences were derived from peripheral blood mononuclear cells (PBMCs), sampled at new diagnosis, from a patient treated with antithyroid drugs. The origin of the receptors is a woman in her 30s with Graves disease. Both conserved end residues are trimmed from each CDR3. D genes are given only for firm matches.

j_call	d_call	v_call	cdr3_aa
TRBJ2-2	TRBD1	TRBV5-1	ASKILFGTGARITGELF
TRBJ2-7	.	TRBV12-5	ASGQQGLEYEQY
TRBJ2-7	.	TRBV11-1	ASSPQSGRANSYEQY
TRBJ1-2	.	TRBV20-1	SATVSGGYT
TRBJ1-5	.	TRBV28	ASSGPRGGNQPQH
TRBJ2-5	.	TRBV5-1	ASSSQTQETQY
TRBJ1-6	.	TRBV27	ASRNDLQGSPLH
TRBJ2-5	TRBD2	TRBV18	ASSPAGTSRETQY
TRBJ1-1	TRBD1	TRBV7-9	ASSLTGTEGTEAF
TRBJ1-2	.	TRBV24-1	ATSDLGRPGGYT
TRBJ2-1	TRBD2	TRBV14	ASSQGGSEQF